This is a list of T cell receptor beta chains from one sample in a study of CD8 T cells in ankylosing spondylitis. TCRdb passed the 5' RACE reads through MiXCR, listing each CDR3 protein once. Found here are 500,000 or so distinct CDR3 sequences, approximately 5% of them singletons; the top ten hold around 3.5%. The sequenced sample was blood, either unsorted or a sorted T cell fraction (not recorded which). The receptors stem from a male donor with ankylosing spondylitis. Each CDR3 is given with its conserved first and last residue. Fields, in order: D gene, V gene, clone size, J gene, CDR3 DNA, CDR3 protein. D genes are given only for firm matches. Not all rows give a size; the values are once, few, many and, for expanded clones, a class.

>.|TRBV27|many|TRBJ1-5
TGTGCCAGCAGACCAGACACAGGGCTGCCAAATCAGCCCCAGCATTTT
CASRPDTGLPNQPQHF
>TRBD1|TRBV6-2/TRBV6-3|many|TRBJ2-7
TGTGCCAGCAAGGACAGGGTGGGCGAGCAGTACTTC
CASKDRVGEQYF
>.|TRBV5-1|many|TRBJ2-2
TGCGCCAGCAGTGAGTCGGGGTCGAACACCGGGGAGCTGTTTTTT
CASSESGSNTGELFF
>TRBD1|TRBV6-5|many|TRBJ2-1
TGTGCCAGCAGTTGGGACAGCCACAATGAGCAGTTCTTC
CASSWDSHNEQFF
>.|TRBV7-8|many|TRBJ2-4
TGTGCCAGCAGCCCCTCGATAGGGGGGAAAGCCAAAAACATTCAGTACTTC
CASSPSIGGKAKNIQYF
>.|TRBV20-1|.|TRBJ2-7
TGCAGTGCTAGAGAGGCAGGCGACTACGAGCAGTACTTC
CSAREAGDYEQYF
>.|TRBV6-2/TRBV6-3|.|TRBJ2-3
TGTGCCAGCAGTGCCTCCCGGTTCACAGATACGCAGTATTTT
CASSASRFTDTQYF
>.|TRBV29-1|many|TRBJ2-5
TGCAGCGTTGCTCGGGAAGGGACCCAGTACTTC
CSVAREGTQYF
>.|TRBV5-1|few|TRBJ1-1
TGCGCCAGCAGCTTGGGACGGTCAGCCACTGAAGCTTTCTTT
CASSLGRSATEAFF
>TRBD2|TRBV29-1|many|TRBJ2-1
TGCAGCGTTGAAGGGGGACTAGCGGCCAGCTCCTACAATGAGCAGTTCTTC
CSVEGGLAASSYNEQFF
>.|TRBV5-1|.|TRBJ2-3
TGCGCCAGCAGCTTGGCAACAACTCGTCCCACAGATACGCAGTATTTT
CASSLATTRPTDTQYF
>.|TRBV7-2|many|TRBJ1-2
TGTGCCAGCAGCCCGGATCTGAGACGGGACTATGGCTACACCTTC
CASSPDLRRDYGYTF
>.|TRBV6-1|.|TRBJ2-2
TGTGCCAGCAGGCCTTACAGGGACTACACCGGGGAGCTGTTTTTT
CASRPYRDYTGELFF
>.|TRBV12-5|few|TRBJ2-1
TGTGCTAGTGGTTTGCAAGTTGAGGGACCAGCGAAGGGAGCCTACAATGAGCAGTTCTTC
CASGLQVEGPAKGAYNEQFF
>TRBD2|TRBV7-2|many|TRBJ2-3
TGTGCCAGCAGCCCTCAAGGACTAGCGGGCACAGATACGCAGTATTTT
CASSPQGLAGTDTQYF
>.|TRBV4-2|few|TRBJ2-5
TGTGCCAGCAGCCAAGCCTCGACTAGTTGGGCAGAGACCCAGTACTTC
CASSQASTSWAETQYF
>.|TRBV20-1|many|TRBJ1-5
TGCAGTGCTAGTAGGCAGCTTGGTAGCAATCAGCCCCAGCATTTT
CSASRQLGSNQPQHF
>.|TRBV7-9|many|TRBJ2-1
TGTGCCAGCAGCTTAGATTCTTGGGACAACTCCTACAATGAGCAGTTCTTC
CASSLDSWDNSYNEQFF
>.|TRBV25-1|many|TRBJ1-3
TGTGCCAGCATTAGAAGGAACTCTGGAAACACCATATATTTT
CASIRRNSGNTIYF
>.|TRBV30|.|TRBJ1-1
TGTGCCTGGACCCTGGGAACGGTTTCGAACACTGAAGCTTTCTTT
CAWTLGTVSNTEAFF
>TRBD1|TRBV7-3|many|TRBJ2-6
TGTGCCAGCAGCTTAGGACAGGTGCTCTCTGGGGCCAACGTCCTGACTTTC
CASSLGQVLSGANVLTF
>.|TRBV25-1|many|TRBJ2-5
TGTGCCAGCAGTGAATATCTCGGTGGAGTACAAGAGACCCAGTACTTC
CASSEYLGGVQETQYF
>.|TRBV12-3/TRBV12-4|many|TRBJ2-7
TGTGCCAGCACTTTTTCCCGGGGACGGACCTACGAGCAGTACTTC
CASTFSRGRTYEQYF
>.|TRBV5-1|many|TRBJ1-3
TGCGCCAGCAGCTTGGACATCTCATCGGGAAACACCATATATTTT
CASSLDISSGNTIYF
>TRBD1|TRBV5-1|many|TRBJ1-6
TGCGCCAGCAGCTTGGGACAGGGGGCCTCGGCCCTCCACTTT
CASSLGQGASALHF
>.|TRBV6-2/TRBV6-3|many|TRBJ2-3
TGTGCCAGCAGTTACGCCGTCACAGATACGCAGTATTTT
CASSYAVTDTQYF
>.|TRBV6-5|.|TRBJ2-3
TGTGCCAGCAGTTTCCCCTGGGGGGATGCACAACATACGCAGTATTTT
CASSFPWGDAQHTQYF
>TRBD1|TRBV28|many|TRBJ2-2
TGTGCCAGCAGCTCGACAGGGGACACCGGGGAGCTGTTTTTT
CASSSTGDTGELFF
>.|TRBV2|.|TRBJ1-4
TGTGCCAGCAGTGGGGAAAAACTGTTTTTT
CASSGEKLFF
>TRBD1|TRBV2|.|TRBJ2-2
TGTGCCAGCAGTTCGGACAGGGCGGACACCGGGGAGCTGTTTTTT
CASSSDRADTGELFF
>.|TRBV28|.|TRBJ2-3
TGTGCCAGCAGGTCCCCCGGCTCTAGCACAGATACGCAGTATTTT
CASRSPGSSTDTQYF
>TRBD2|TRBV30|few|TRBJ2-7
TGTGCCTGGAGTGTTAGGGGACTAGCGGTCTACGAGCAGTACTTC
CAWSVRGLAVYEQYF
>.|TRBV7-8|many|TRBJ2-5
TGTGCCAGCAGCTTAGATCGGGGGCGGGGGACCCAGTACTTC
CASSLDRGRGTQYF
>.|TRBV5-8|.|TRBJ2-5
TGTGCCAGCAGCTATTGGGGCCCTGGCCGGGCAGGGAAGACCCAGTACTTC
CASSYWGPGRAGKTQYF
>TRBD1|TRBV18|many|TRBJ1-2
TGTGCCAGCTCACACTCAAAACAGGGGGCCGACGGCTACACCTTC
CASSHSKQGADGYTF
>TRBD2|TRBV27|few|TRBJ2-7
TGTGCCAGCAGCCTTCCTAGCGGCTACGAGCAGTACTTC
CASSLPSGYEQYF
>.|TRBV2|few|TRBJ2-1
TGTGCCAGCAGTGGATTCGCGGAGAGTGAGCAGTTCTTC
CASSGFAESEQFF
>.|TRBV7-9|many|TRBJ2-1
TGTGCCAGCAGCTTTGGACTAACCTACAATGAGCAGTTCTTC
CASSFGLTYNEQFF
>TRBD1|TRBV4-2|many|TRBJ1-1
TGTGCCAGCAGCCACGCCGGGACAGGGAACACTGAAGCTTTCTTT
CASSHAGTGNTEAFF
>.|TRBV5-1|.|TRBJ2-5
TGCGCCAGCAGCATACAGGGCTACCAAGAGACCCAGTACTTC
CASSIQGYQETQYF
>TRBD2|TRBV12-3/TRBV12-4|many|TRBJ2-7
TGTGCCAGCAGTTTAGTAGGCGGGAGCGGCGAGCAGTACTTC
CASSLVGGSGEQYF
>TRBD2|TRBV5-1|many|TRBJ2-1
TGCGCCAGCAGCTTGGTCGGACTAGCGGGGGGCAACCTCGGGGAGCAGTTCTTC
CASSLVGLAGGNLGEQFF
>.|TRBV29-1|many|TRBJ2-5
TGCAGCGTTGAAATGTCCCTAAGAGGCCAAGAGACCCAGTACTTC
CSVEMSLRGQETQYF
>.|TRBV5-6|many|TRBJ2-1
TGTGCCAGCAGCTTGGCAGGCAGCTATTACAATGAGCAGTTCTTC
CASSLAGSYYNEQFF
>.|TRBV4-3|many|TRBJ1-5
TGCGCCAGCAGCCCCTCCGGAACGGGGAGCAATCAGCCCCAGCATTTT
CASSPSGTGSNQPQHF
>.|TRBV5-1|.|TRBJ2-7
TGCGCCAGCAGGCCCCAGGGGCTGGGGTACTACGAGCAGTACTTC
CASRPQGLGYYEQYF
>.|TRBV7-2|many|TRBJ2-5
TGTGCCAGCAGCTTAAGACAGGCGTGGGAGACCCAGTACTTC
CASSLRQAWETQYF
>TRBD1|TRBV25-1|many|TRBJ1-3
TGTGCCAGCAGTGCGTGGACAGGGTCGGACACCATATATTTT
CASSAWTGSDTIYF
>.|TRBV7-9|once|TRBJ2-1
TGTGCCAGCAGCTTAGGGCAGGGGGGGTCTTCCTACAATGAGCAGTTCTTC
CASSLGQGGSSYNEQFF
>.|TRBV27|many|TRBJ2-1
TGTGCCAGCAGTGATAGCGGACCCTACAATGAGCAGTTCTTC
CASSDSGPYNEQFF
>.|TRBV11-2|many|TRBJ2-2
TGTGCCAGCAGGCAAACAGGGGGAGGGACCGGGGAGCTGTTTTTT
CASRQTGGGTGELFF
>TRBD1|TRBV14|few|TRBJ2-7
TGTGCCAGCAGCCAGAGAACAGGGGTCCCCTCCTACGAGCAGTACTTC
CASSQRTGVPSYEQYF
>TRBD1|TRBV15|many|TRBJ2-7
TGTGCCACCAGCGCAACCGGGACAGCCTCCTACGAGCAGTACTTC
CATSATGTASYEQYF